A selection of T cell receptor beta chains follows, all from one sample in a study of breast tumors, draining lymph nodes, adjacent tissues. TCRdb independently ran MiXCR on the multiplex PCR reads; one entry per CDR3 protein. The sample yields 190,000 or so distinct CDR3 sequences, roughly 29% seen once. Sample: axillary lymph node tissue. The source of these receptors is a female donor with breast cancer. Some clones in this sample may be carry-over from other donors' samples. The CDR3 runs from the conserved cysteine through the conserved F or W. The D gene is left open where the match is weak. Size is omitted from some rows. Given values are once, few, many or a class for expanded clones.

j_call v_call d_call cdr3_length clone_size cdr3_nt cdr3_aa
TRBJ1-5 TRBV7-8 NA 15 once TGTGCCAGCAGCTCACCCGGGACTAGCGGCGCCTACGAGCATTTT CASSSPGTSGAYEHF
TRBJ2-1 TRBV20-1 TRBD2 16 many TGCAGTGCTAGAGCTAATAGCGGGAGTTTACTCAATGAGCAGTTCTTC CSARANSGSLLNEQFF
TRBJ2-1 TRBV2 TRBD2 16 many TGTGCCAGCAGTGAGATCCTAGCGGTTTCCTACAATGAGCAGTTCTTC CASSEILAVSYNEQFF
TRBJ2-1 TRBV20-1 NA 12 many TGCAGTGCTAGGGTTCACAACAATGAGCAGTTCTTC CSARVHNNEQFF
TRBJ2-7 TRBV7-2 NA 14 many TGTGCCAGCAGTCGCACCCTTATTACCTACGAGCAGTACTTC CASSRTLITYEQYF
TRBJ1-2 TRBV20-1 NA 13 NA TGCAGTGCTAGAATTGCGGAGTACTATGGCTACACCTTC CSARIAEYYGYTF
TRBJ2-7 TRBV3-1 NA 15 many TGTGCCAGCAGCCAAGATCCCGGAGGAACCTACGAGCAGTACTTC CASSQDPGGTYEQYF
TRBJ2-2 TRBV5-1 TRBD1 15 many TGCGCCAGCAGGTCCGGGACAGGGTACACCGGGGAGCTGTTTTTT CASRSGTGYTGELFF
TRBJ2-7 TRBV20-1 TRBD1 16 many TGCAGTGCTAGAGATAGGAGGGGACAGGGTCCCTACGAGCAGTACTTC CSARDRRGQGPYEQYF
TRBJ1-5 TRBV4-1 NA 14 many TGCGCCAGCAGCCAAACAGGGATCAATCAGCCCCAGCATTTT CASSQTGINQPQHF
TRBJ2-1 TRBV20-1 TRBD2 14 many TGCAGTGCTAGAGAGAGTAGCGGGAGAGGTGAGCAGTTCTTC CSARESSGRGEQFF
TRBJ2-1 TRBV12-3/TRBV12-4 TRBD2 15 many TGTGCCAGCAGTTCGGGACTAGCGGCTAACAATGAGCAGTTCTTC CASSSGLAANNEQFF
TRBJ1-4 TRBV2 NA 10 NA TGTGCCAGCAGCGAGGGGGACCTGTTTTTT CASSEGDLFF
TRBJ2-7 TRBV7-9 NA 14 many TGTGCCAGCAGCTTAGCGGAAATTGGTAACGAGCAGTACTTC CASSLAEIGNEQYF
TRBJ2-3 TRBV4-1 NA 17 few TGCGCCAGCAGCTACGGACAGACTGGGGCCCGGGAAGATACGCAGTATTTT CASSYGQTGAREDTQYF
TRBJ2-2 TRBV12-3/TRBV12-4 TRBD1 16 NA TGTGCCAGCAGACAAGGGACAGGCCTACGGACCGGGGAGCTGTTTTTT CASRQGTGLRTGELFF
TRBJ1-2 TRBV29-1 NA 12 many TGCAGCGTTGAAGCCGAAGGGGGGGGCTACACCTTC CSVEAEGGGYTF
TRBJ1-4 TRBV20-1 NA 20 NA TGCAGTGCTATAAACTTAGCGGGAGCAAAAGATACGCAGGGGAATGAAAAACTGTTTTTT CSAINLAGAKDTQGNEKLFF
TRBJ2-5 TRBV10-3 NA 13 many TGTGCCATCAGTGAGTACACACAAGAGACCCAGTACTTC CAISEYTQETQYF
TRBJ2-7 TRBV7-2 TRBD2 15 many TGTGCCAGCAGCTTAGGGCCTAGCGGGACATACGAGCAGTACTTC CASSLGPSGTYEQYF
TRBJ2-3 TRBV30 NA 14 many TGTGCCTGGAGACCGCTAGCAGGCACAGATACGCAGTATTTT CAWRPLAGTDTQYF
TRBJ2-6 TRBV6-5 NA 16 NA TGTGCCAGCAGCCCTGACTGGCTCTCTGGGGCCAACGTCCTGACTTTC CASSPDWLSGANVLTF
TRBJ2-7 TRBV29-1 NA 11 NA TGCAGCGTTGAATACTCGGGTTGGCAGTACTTC CSVEYSGWQYF
TRBJ2-1 TRBV4-1 TRBD1 14 many TGCGCCAGCAGCCATAGGACAGGGACGAATGAGCAGTTCTTC CASSHRTGTNEQFF
TRBJ1-2 TRBV6-1 NA 13 many TGTGCCAGCAGAGCAGGGGAGCTTTATGGCTACACCTTC CASRAGELYGYTF
TRBJ2-3 TRBV15 NA 15 NA TGTGCCACCAGCAGCGGAGGGAGTGGAACAGATACGCAGTATTTT CATSSGGSGTDTQYF
TRBJ2-2 TRBV20-1 NA 15 many TGCAGTGCTAGAGATGGGCGGGATAACACCGGGGAGCTGTTTTTT CSARDGRDNTGELFF
TRBJ2-5 TRBV19 NA 13 many TGTGCCAGTGCCGGGACTCTAGAAGAGACCCAGTACTTC CASAGTLEETQYF
TRBJ2-5 TRBV2 TRBD1 15 many TGTGCCAGCAGTGAAGACAGGGGGCAACAAGAGACCCAGTACTTC CASSEDRGQQETQYF
TRBJ2-7 TRBV6-5 NA 15 many TGTGCCAGCAGTTACTCGATCCGGGAGAGCTACGAGCAGTACTTC CASSYSIRESYEQYF
TRBJ2-2 TRBV5-8 NA 15 many TGTGCCAGCAGCTTTGGAGGCTCCGGGCCGGGGAAGCTGTTTTTT CASSFGGSGPGKLFF